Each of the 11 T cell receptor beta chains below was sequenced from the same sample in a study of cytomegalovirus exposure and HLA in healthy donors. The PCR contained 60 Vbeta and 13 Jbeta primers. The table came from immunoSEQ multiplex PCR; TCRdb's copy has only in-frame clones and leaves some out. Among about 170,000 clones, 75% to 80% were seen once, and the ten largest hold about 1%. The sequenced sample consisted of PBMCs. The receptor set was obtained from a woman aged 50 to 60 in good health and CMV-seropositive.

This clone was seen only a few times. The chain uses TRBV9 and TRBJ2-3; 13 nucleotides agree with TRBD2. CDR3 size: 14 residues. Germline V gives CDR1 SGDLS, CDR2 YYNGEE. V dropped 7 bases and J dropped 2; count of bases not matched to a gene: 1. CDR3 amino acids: CASGLAGVTDTQYF. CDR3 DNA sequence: TGTGCCAGCGGACTAGCGGGGGTCACAGATACGCAGTATTTT.

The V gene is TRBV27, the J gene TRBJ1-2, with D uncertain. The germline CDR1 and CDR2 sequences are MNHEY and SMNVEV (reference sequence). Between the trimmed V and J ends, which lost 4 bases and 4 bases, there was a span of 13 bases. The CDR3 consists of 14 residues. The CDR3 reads CASSSVSGGYGYTF. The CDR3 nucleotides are TGTGCCAGCAGTTCGGTCTCCGGCGGCTATGGCTACACCTTC.

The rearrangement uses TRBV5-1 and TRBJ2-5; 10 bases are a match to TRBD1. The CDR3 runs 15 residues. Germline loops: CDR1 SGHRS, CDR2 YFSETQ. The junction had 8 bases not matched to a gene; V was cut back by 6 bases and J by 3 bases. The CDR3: CASTRQGAAEETQYF. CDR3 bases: TGCGCCAGCACCCGACAGGGGGCAGCCGAAGAGACCCAGTACTTC. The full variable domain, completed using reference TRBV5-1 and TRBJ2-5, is KAGVTQTPRYLIKTRGQQVTLSCSPISGHRSVSWYQQTPGQGLQFLFEYFSETQRNKGNFPGRFSGRQFSNSRSEMNVSTLELGDSALYLCASTRQGAAEETQYFGPGTRLLVL.

CDR3 bases: TGTGCCAGCAGTTTATGGGCTAGCGGGGGCCTAAAGGGCGGGGAGCTGTTTTTT. Its protein product is CASSLWASGGLKGGELFF. The V and J genes are TRBV28 and TRBJ2-2; 10 bases are shared with TRBD2. Germline CDR1 and CDR2: MDHEN and SYDVKM. The CDR3 has 18 amino acids. The J segment lost 7 bases and the V segment lost 0 bases, leaving 11 bases of the junction unmatched. Complete variable domain (other parts from reference TRBV28 and TRBJ2-2): DVKVTQSSRYLVKRTGEKVFLECVQDMDHENMFWYRQDPGLGLRLIYFSYDVKMKEKGDIPEGYSVSREKKERFSLILESASTNQTSMYLCASSLWASGGLKGGELFFGEGSRLTVL.

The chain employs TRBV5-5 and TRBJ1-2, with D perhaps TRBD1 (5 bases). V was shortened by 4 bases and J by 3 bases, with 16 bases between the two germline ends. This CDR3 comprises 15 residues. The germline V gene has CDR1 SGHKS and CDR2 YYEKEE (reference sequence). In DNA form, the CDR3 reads TGTGCCAGCAGCCCGATGAGTGGGGCAGACTATGGCTACACCTTC. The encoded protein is CASSPMSGADYGYTF.

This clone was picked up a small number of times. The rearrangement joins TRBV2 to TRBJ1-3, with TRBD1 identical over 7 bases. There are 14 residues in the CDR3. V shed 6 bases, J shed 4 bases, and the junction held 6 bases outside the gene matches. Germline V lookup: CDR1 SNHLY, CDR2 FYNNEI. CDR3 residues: CASSQTGSGNTIYF. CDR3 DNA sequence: TGTGCCAGCAGCCAGACAGGGTCCGGAAACACCATATATTTT. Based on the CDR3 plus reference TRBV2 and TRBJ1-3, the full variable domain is EPEVTQTPSHQVTQMGQEVILRCVPISNHLYFYWYRQILGQKVEFLVSFYNNEISEKSEIFDDQFSVERPDGSNFTLKIRSTKLEDSAMYFCASSQTGSGNTIYFGEGSWLTVV.

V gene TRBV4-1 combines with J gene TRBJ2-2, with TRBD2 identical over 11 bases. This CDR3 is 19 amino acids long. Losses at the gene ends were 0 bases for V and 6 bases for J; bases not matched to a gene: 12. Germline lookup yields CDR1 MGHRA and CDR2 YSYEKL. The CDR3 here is CASSQDRGLAGGVAGELFF. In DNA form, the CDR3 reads TGCGCCAGCAGCCAAGATCGAGGGTTAGCGGGAGGGGTGGCCGGGGAGCTGTTTTTT.

The CDR3 region has the DNA TGTGCCAGCAGTTTAAGAGGGACTACCTACGAGCAGTACTTC. Protein product: CASSLRGTTYEQYF. The chain couples TRBV27 to TRBJ2-7; 7 nucleotides align to TRBD2. Trimming cost V 2 bases and J 2 bases; bases outside gene matches: 3. This CDR3 is built from 14 residues. CDR1 is MNHEY and CDR2 is SMNVEV in the germline V gene (reference sequence).

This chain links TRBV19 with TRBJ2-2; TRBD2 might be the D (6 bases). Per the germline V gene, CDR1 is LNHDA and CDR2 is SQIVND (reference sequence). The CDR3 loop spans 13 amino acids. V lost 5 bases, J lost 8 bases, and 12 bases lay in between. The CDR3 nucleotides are TGTGCCAGTAGTCTCCGGGGGTCGGGGGAGCTGTTTTTT. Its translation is CASSLRGSGELFF.

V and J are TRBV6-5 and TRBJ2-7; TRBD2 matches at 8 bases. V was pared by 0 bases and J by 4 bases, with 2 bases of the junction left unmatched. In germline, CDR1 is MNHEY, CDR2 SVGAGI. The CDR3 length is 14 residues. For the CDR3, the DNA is TGTGCCAGCAGTTACTCTTTAGCGGGATACGAGCAGTACTTC. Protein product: CASSYSLAGYEQYF.

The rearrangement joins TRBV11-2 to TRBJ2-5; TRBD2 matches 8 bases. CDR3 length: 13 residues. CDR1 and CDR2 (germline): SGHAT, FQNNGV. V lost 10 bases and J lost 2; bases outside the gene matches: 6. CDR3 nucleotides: TGTGCCACCGGGGGGGACTATCAAGAGACCCAGTACTTC. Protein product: CATGGDYQETQYF.